This T cell receptor beta chain originates from a study of blood T cell repertoires in COVID-19 (TCRdb year 2020). The study in broad terms: The collaborator samples originated in the United States, Italy and Spain and spanned the acute and convalescent phases of COVID-19. The prospective study material was composed of cDNA or gDNA derived from T cells, B-cell-depleted T cells, or PBMCs. Subjects who had been exposed to COVID-19, were actively infected with it, or had recovered from it provided the deeply sampled blood TCRbeta repertoires that made up the dataset. A freely available public database, intended as a resource for researchers studying the immune response to SARS-CoV-2, is where the repertoires were released. Samples came from the ongoing ImmuneRACE study (first 160 participants) plus 1,254 subjects from 6 global collaborators. Nearly every sample came with metadata listing a de-identified subject ID, COVID-19 status, age in years and sex. Where available, HLA class I and class II types were taken from metadata supplied by the sample provider and were not determined by assay-based typing.

In Seattle, one collaborating source enrolled patients while the infection was active and tracked those patients longitudinally over the course of disease. Each collaborating institution followed its own protocols to collect whole blood in K2EDTA tubes. For TCRbeta analysis, collaborators shipped samples as frozen whole blood, isolated PBMCs, or DNA extracted from either of those sample types. The full study reports these points: How much clinical and demographic metadata was included differed by source and by participant, and the metadata was provided uncurated.

TCRbeta CDR3 regions were amplified from genomic DNA using the immunoSEQ Assay, a bias-controlled multiplex PCR. The published analysis was carried out like this. The number of nucleated cells in each sample was estimated from the amplification of reference gene primers within the assay. To quantify the absolute abundance of each unique TCRbeta CDR3 rearrangement, sequence reads were collapsed and filtered. Productive Simpson clonality was computed per sample as the square root of Simpson's diversity index over productive rearrangements. Held by TCRdb, this immuneACCESS table contains in-frame sequences only and omits some clones. Under half of the omission traces to an unresolved V gene where checked; the cause of the rest is unknown. D and trimming come from the DNA, and the V and J calls and clone size come from that table. The sample includes some 150,000 clones, with approximately 83% observed a single time. 8% of the sample rests with the top ten.

From the germline V gene, CDR1 is KGHDR and CDR2 is SFDVKD. V is pared back by 5 bases and J by 3 bases, with 10 bases lying between the germline termini. Taken from cysteine to phenylalanine, the CDR3 has 13 residues. Of the read, only the CDR3 DNA is kept; its 39 bases are in frame from base 1. In this sample, this clone turned up a few times. Its antigen specificity is not known. No per-base quality is available; no much larger clone lies one base away. The sequencing sample was made of peripheral blood. In this chain, TRBV24-1 is recombined with TRBJ2-7; a tentative D call is TRBD2 (6 bases match). The sequence derives from a woman in her sixties with COVID-19, enrolled during active disease. In nucleotide form, the sequence is TGTGCCACCAGTGCGTCCGGGAGCTACGAGCAGTACTTC. It is translated as CATSASGSYEQYF.